This TCR beta chain was captured by sequencing in a study of T cell responses to AZD1222 COVID-19 vaccine (dated by TCRdb to the early 2020s). As for the study more broadly: AZD1222 recipients with second doses at about 4 weeks or about 12 weeks were pooled, because spike-specific TCR depth and breadth did not differ between schedules. Trial participants were enrolled by age into 18-55, 56-69 and 70-plus year subgroups, with 148, 28 and 57 TCR-sequenced participants respectively. A total of 230 to 250 trial participants underwent TCR sequencing, of whom approximately 210 received two doses of AZD1222 and about 25 received two doses of the MenACWY control vaccine.

The CDR3 regions of human TCRbeta chains were analyzed by immunosequencing. In the original analysis: TCRs in the repertoires were compared against a reference library of SARS-CoV-2-specific TCRs that had been generated with the MIRA antigen-specificity platform. Breadth meant the fraction of unique TCRs that were SARS-CoV-2-associated, whereas depth meant the fraction of total T cells that were SARS-CoV-2-associated. Using the MIRA data, each spike-specific TCR was assigned both to the spike region to which the TCR was reactive and to a CD4 or CD8 class. Log10-transformed breadth and depth values were compared by one-way ANOVA with Sidak's multiple comparisons tests. Imported from immuneACCESS, the table was reduced by TCRdb to in-frame sequences with V and J called. These copies leave out some clones; in studies compared against another copy, an unresolved V gene accounts for under half, and the cause of the remainder is not known. Clone size and the V and J calls come from that table; the DNA yielded D and trimming. Across this sample there are 150,000 to 200,000 clones, with 80% to 95% seen only once. 8% to 13% of the sample lies in the top ten.

Concerning this clone: Its antigen target is currently unknown. No base quality information exists; no much larger clone differs at one position.

Study-wide conclusions, independent of this receptor: Participants were mostly white British, with more females than males. The authors suggested clonal diversity may have been underestimated. Conclusions about previously exposed vaccinees are limited, since just five or six AZD1222 recipients were seropositive for SARS-CoV-2 at baseline. The vaccine-associated CD4 TCRs covered the entire spike protein, and the dominant responses fell in regions 160-218 and 743-854. Reportedly, close to half of the unique spike-specific TCRs recognized epitopes lying outside the regions that are mutated in the B.1.351 and B.1.1.7 variants. In the small 56-69-year group, the increase in depth fell short of significance, most likely because of low power. Because no samples from the day 14 peak response were available, repertoires could be characterized only after the peak T cell response. Spike-specific TCR breadth and depth rose significantly after two AZD1222 doses compared with day 0 and with MenACWY recipients.

The time point label on this specimen signifies: baseline before first vaccination. The vaccinee samples were drawn from two UK trials, COV001 and COV002, one of which was a single-blind randomized controlled phase 2/3 trial testing AZD1222 (ChAdOx1 nCoV-19) in healthy adults. For TCRbeta chain sequencing, PBMC samples were collected from trial participants at day 0 and at day 28 after the second dose. The trim is 5 bases for V and 8 bases for J, with a gap of 18 bases between the germline ends. CDR1 SGHTA and CDR2 FQGTGA were looked up in the germline V gene. The CDR3 has 14 amino acids, counting the end cysteine and phenylalanine. The kept DNA is CDR3 alone, 42 bases in frame from the first base.

The source was peripheral blood, collected on day 0 of AZD1222 vaccination. The TCR originated in an adult in good health. The rearrangement joined TRBV7-3 to TRBJ1-1, and the D gene may be TRBD1, 5 bases matching. The CDR3 is CASSQGSGAGEAFF. The DNA sequence reads TGTGCCAGCAGCCAAGGGTCCGGGGCCGGGGAAGCTTTCTTT.